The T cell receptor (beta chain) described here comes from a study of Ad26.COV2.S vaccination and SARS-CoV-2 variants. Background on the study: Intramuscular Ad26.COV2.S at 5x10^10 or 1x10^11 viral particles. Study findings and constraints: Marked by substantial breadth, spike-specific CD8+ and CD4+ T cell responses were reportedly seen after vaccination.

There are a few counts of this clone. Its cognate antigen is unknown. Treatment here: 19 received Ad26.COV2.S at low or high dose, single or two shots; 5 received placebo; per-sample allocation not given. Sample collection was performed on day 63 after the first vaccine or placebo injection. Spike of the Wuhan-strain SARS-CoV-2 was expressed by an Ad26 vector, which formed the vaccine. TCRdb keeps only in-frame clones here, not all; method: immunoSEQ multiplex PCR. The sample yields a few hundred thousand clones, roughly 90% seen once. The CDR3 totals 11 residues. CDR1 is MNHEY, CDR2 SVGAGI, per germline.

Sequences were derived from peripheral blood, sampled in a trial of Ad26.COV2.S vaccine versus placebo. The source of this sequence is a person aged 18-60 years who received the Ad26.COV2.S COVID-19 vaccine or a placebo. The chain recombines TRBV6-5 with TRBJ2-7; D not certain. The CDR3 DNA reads TGTGCCAGCAGCTCCCCTGGCACGGCCGGTGTT. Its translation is CASSSPGTAGV.